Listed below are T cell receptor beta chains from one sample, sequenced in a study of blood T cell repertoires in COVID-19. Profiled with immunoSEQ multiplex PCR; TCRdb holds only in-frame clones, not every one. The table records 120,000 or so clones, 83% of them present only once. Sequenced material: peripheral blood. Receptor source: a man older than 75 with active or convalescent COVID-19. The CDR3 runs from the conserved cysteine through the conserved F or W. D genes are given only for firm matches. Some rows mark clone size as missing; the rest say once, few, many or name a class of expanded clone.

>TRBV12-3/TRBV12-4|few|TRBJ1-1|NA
TGTGCCAGCAGTTTTCAGGGAGGGACTGAAGCTTTCTTT
CASSFQGGTEAFF
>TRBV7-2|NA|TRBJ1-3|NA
TGTGCCAGCAGCTTAGCATCCGACGGGTACTCTGGAAACACCATATATTTT
CASSLASDGYSGNTIYF
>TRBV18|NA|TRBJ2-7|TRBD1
TGTGCCAGCTCCCCGGACAGGGGGTATTACGAGCAGTACTTC
CASSPDRGYYEQYF
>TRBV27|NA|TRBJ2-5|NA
TGTGCCAGCAGTTTAGGCACGGCTAGCAGCGAGACCCAGTACTTC
CASSLGTASSETQYF
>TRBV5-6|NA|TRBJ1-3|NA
TGTGCCAGCAGCCTCCGGGACATCATGCGAAACACCATATATTTT
CASSLRDIMRNTIYF
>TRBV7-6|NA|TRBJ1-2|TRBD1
TGTGCCAGCAGCTTACGGTGGCAGGGGGAAGATGGCTACACCTTC
CASSLRWQGEDGYTF
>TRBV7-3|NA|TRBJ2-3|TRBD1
TGTGCCAGCAGCTTACGTGGACAGGGCACAGATACGCAGTATTTT
CASSLRGQGTDTQYF
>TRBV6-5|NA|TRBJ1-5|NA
TGTGCCAGCAAGGGGGACGACAATCAGCCCCAGCATTTT
CASKGDDNQPQHF
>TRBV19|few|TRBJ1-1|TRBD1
TGTGCCAGTAGTTCCCGACAGGGCCGTATGAACACTGAAGCTTTCTTT
CASSSRQGRMNTEAFF
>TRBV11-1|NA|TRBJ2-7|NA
TGTGCCAGCAGCTTAGGACAGCTCTACGAGCAGTACTTC
CASSLGQLYEQYF
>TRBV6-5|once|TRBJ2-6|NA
TGTGCCAGCAGGGCCTTTGGGGCCAACGTCCTGACTTTC
CASRAFGANVLTF
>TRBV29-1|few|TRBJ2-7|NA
TGCAGCGTTGGGATCGGGGAGCCCTACGAGCAGTACTTC
CSVGIGEPYEQYF
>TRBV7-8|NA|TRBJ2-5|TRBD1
TGTGCCAGCAGCTCGACAGGGCCCCAAGAGACCCAGTACTTC
CASSSTGPQETQYF
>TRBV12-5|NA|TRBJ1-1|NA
TGTGCTAGTGGTTTCGGGGGGCCGACTGAAGCTTTCTTT
CASGFGGPTEAFF
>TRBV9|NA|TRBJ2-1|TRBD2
TGTGCCAGCAGCGTAGCTACGTTAGCGGGGGACAATGAGCAGTTCTTC
CASSVATLAGDNEQFF
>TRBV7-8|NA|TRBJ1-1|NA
TGTGCCAGCAGCACCCGAGGGTCTGGGGGCCTGAACACTGAAGCTTTCTTT
CASSTRGSGGLNTEAFF
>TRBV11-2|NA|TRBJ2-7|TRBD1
TGTGCCAGCAGCATCGGACAGGGCGCTTTCTACGAGCAGTACTTC
CASSIGQGAFYEQYF
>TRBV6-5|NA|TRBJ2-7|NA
TGTGCCAGCAGTTACTGGCGGGCTCCGGGAGAGCAGTACTTC
CASSYWRAPGEQYF
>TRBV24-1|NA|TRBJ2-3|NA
TGTGCCACCAGTGATCCCCTGACTAGCACAGATACGCAGTATTTT
CATSDPLTSTDTQYF
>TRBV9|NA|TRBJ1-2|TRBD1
TGTGCCAGCAGCGTGGGGACAGGGGACGGCTACACCTTC
CASSVGTGDGYTF
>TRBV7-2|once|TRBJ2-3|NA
TGTGCCAGCAGCAAGGACATCACAGATACGCAGTATTTT
CASSKDITDTQYF
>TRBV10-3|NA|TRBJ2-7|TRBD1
TGTGCCATCTCCGGGACAGGGGTCAACGAGCAGTACTTC
CAISGTGVNEQYF
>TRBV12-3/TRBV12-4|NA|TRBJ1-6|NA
TGTGCCAGCAGCAAGACAGCGAATTCACCCCTCCACTTT
CASSKTANSPLHF
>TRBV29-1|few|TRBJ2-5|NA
TGCAGCGCCCGACAGCAAGAGACCCAGTACTTC
CSARQQETQYF
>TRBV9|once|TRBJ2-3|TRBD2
TGTGCCAGCAGCGTCCAGGGACTAGCGGGGGGGCAGGGCACAGATACGCAGTATTTT
CASSVQGLAGGQGTDTQYF
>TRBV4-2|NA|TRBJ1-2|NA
TGTGCCAGCAGCCAAGAGGTCGGAGTCTATGGCTACACCTTC
CASSQEVGVYGYTF
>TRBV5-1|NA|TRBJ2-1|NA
TGCGCCAGCAGCTTGGTAGGACACAGCAATGAGCAGTTCTTC
CASSLVGHSNEQFF
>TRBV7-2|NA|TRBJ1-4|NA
TGTGCCAGCAGCTTCGGCGGGCAGCCTAATGAAAAACTGTTTTTT
CASSFGGQPNEKLFF
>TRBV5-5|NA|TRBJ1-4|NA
TGTGCCAGCAGCTTTGGGGCGTCTAATGAAAAACTGTTTTTT
CASSFGASNEKLFF
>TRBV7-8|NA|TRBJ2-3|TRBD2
TGTGCCAGCAGCCCGAGGCCCACTAGCGGGGGGACCACAGATACGCAGTATTTT
CASSPRPTSGGTTDTQYF
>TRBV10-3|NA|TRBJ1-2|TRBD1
TGTGCCATCAGTGATACAGGGGGCTTTGGGGGCTACACCTTC
CAISDTGGFGGYTF
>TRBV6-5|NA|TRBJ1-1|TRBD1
TGTGCCAGCAGTAAGGGACAGGGCATGAACACTGAAGCTTTCTTT
CASSKGQGMNTEAFF
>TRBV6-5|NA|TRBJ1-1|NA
TGTGCCAGCAGTACCGGGAGCCCCCCGACTGAAGCTTTCTTT
CASSTGSPPTEAFF
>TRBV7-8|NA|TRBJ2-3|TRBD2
TGTGCCAGCAGCTCAGGGACTAGCGGGGGGTATGGGGCGCAGTATTTT
CASSSGTSGGYGAQYF
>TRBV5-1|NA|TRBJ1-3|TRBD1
TGCGCCAGCAGCTTGGGTGACAGGGTTGGAAACACCATATATTTT
CASSLGDRVGNTIYF